Listed below are T cell receptor beta chains from one sample, sequenced in a study of blood T cell repertoires in COVID-19. Method: immunoSEQ multiplex PCR; TCRdb's copy keeps in-frame clones and lacks some. The table records tens of thousands of clones, approximately 86% of them present only once. Sequencing was carried out using peripheral blood. The source of these receptors is a human donor in a cohort sampled during active COVID-19. CDR3s leave out the opening cysteine and the closing phenylalanine or tryptophan. Clone size appears in some rows only: once, few, many, or a class for an expanded clone.

size	length	V	J	CDR3
.	16	TRBV9	TRBJ1-6	ASSPQGGAGQVNSPLH
.	12	TRBV10-3	TRBJ1-2	AISEGGGWYGYT
.	12	TRBV5-1	TRBJ1-1	ASSSGQPNTEAF
.	13	TRBV6-6	TRBJ1-1	ASSSQGTLNTEAF
.	12	TRBV28	TRBJ1-1	ASRSGQLNTEAF
once	13	TRBV10-3	TRBJ2-3	AISDGGANTDTQY
.	13	TRBV5-1	TRBJ2-3	ASSFNPGNTDTQY
.	13	TRBV19	TRBJ2-3	ASSIAPTRGSTQY
.	13	TRBV10-3	TRBJ2-2	AISDRDFHTGELF
.	16	TRBV6-2/TRBV6-3	TRBJ1-5	ASSSYHNSDRHNQPQH
.	13	TRBV3-1/TRBV3-2	TRBJ1-5	ASSQVAGSNQPQH
.	13	TRBV3-1/TRBV3-2	TRBJ1-4	ASSQAGGANEKLF
.	13	TRBV6-1	TRBJ2-3	ASSDRGAGVDTQY
.	13	TRBV5-4	TRBJ1-3	ASSLDRGTGNTIY
.	17	TRBV30	TRBJ2-7	AWSTPGQGLAGRTYEQY
.	13	TRBV7-2	TRBJ2-7	ASSGGQGTPYEQY
.	12	TRBV7-2	TRBJ2-3	ASSSGTSTDTQY
.	14	TRBV9	TRBJ2-1	ASSVAGGSSYNEQF
.	12	TRBV6-5	TRBJ1-3	ASGQGGSGNTIY
once	12	TRBV5-1	TRBJ1-5	ASSLEAASQPQH
.	12	TRBV3-1/TRBV3-2	TRBJ2-7	ASSQVGRAYEQY
.	11	TRBV2	TRBJ2-7	ASSGGQAYEQY
.	10	TRBV2	TRBJ2-7	ASTFSPHEQY
.	14	TRBV5-1	TRBJ1-1	ASSPQARAANTEAF
.	11	TRBV4-1	TRBJ2-7	ASSQARAYEQY
.	14	TRBV15	TRBJ2-7	ATSRGATGAGGEQY
.	12	TRBV27	TRBJ2-1	ASSRQGSYNEQF
.	13	TRBV28	TRBJ1-6	ASSVPSSYNSPLH
few	13	TRBV9	TRBJ1-3	ASSPQGFTGNTIY
.	13	TRBV4-1	TRBJ1-5	ASSQEDRVDQPQH
.	15	TRBV5-4	TRBJ2-7	ASSLGQGRWITYEQY
once	12	TRBV7-2	TRBJ2-7	ASKSGQRSYEQY